This is a list of T cell receptor beta chains from one sample in a study of control samples from healthy donors and cancer patients. Sequencing was performed with immunoSEQ multiplex PCR; in TCRdb, only in-frame clones are kept and a portion is missing. Of roughly 160,000 clones in the sample, roughly 94% were seen once. Sample: PBMCs. These receptors were taken from a man between 60 and 75 years old with colorectal cancer. CDR3s include the opening cysteine and the closing phenylalanine or tryptophan. D genes are given only for firm matches.

V	J	D	CDR3
TRBV24-1	TRBJ1-2	.	CATSDLSPQVGYTF
TRBV7-2	TRBJ2-7	.	CASSLTSYEQYF
TRBV30	TRBJ2-5	.	CAWYLPQGLGALETQYF
TRBV5-1	TRBJ2-7	.	CASSLLLGYEQYF
TRBV3-1/TRBV3-2	TRBJ2-3	.	CASSHSTADSTDTQYF
TRBV18	TRBJ1-1	.	CASATTGTAEAFF
TRBV9	TRBJ1-1	.	CASSVEPELNTEAFF
TRBV6-5	TRBJ2-7	TRBD1	CASSFGQGTYEQYF
TRBV6-5	TRBJ1-6	.	CASSSRTEPLHF
TRBV6-6	TRBJ2-3	.	CASSPKEDTQYF
TRBV7-2	TRBJ2-1	.	CASSIRGFDEQFF
TRBV12-3/TRBV12-4	TRBJ1-1	.	CASSLSANTEAFF
TRBV5-8	TRBJ1-1	TRBD1	CASSLGQGINTEAFF
TRBV27	TRBJ1-2	TRBD1	CASSWDRQGGYTF
TRBV5-1	TRBJ2-7	.	CASSPIGGSSYEQYF
TRBV6-6	TRBJ1-1	.	CASSYSRGRTEAFF
TRBV27	TRBJ2-5	TRBD1	CASSTGQGLSETQYF
TRBV3-1/TRBV3-2	TRBJ2-3	.	CASSLQTYTQYF
TRBV2	TRBJ1-2	.	CASSEGSRENYGYTF
TRBV7-2	TRBJ2-1	.	CASSLNSVNEQFF
TRBV6-5	TRBJ1-6	.	CASSYRGLPSSPLHF
TRBV7-9	TRBJ2-2	TRBD1	CASSQVSATGTGELFF
TRBV6-5	TRBJ2-7	.	CASNGRDYEQYF
TRBV5-1	TRBJ1-2	.	CASSRTGDRISNYGYTF
TRBV5-5	TRBJ1-5	.	CASSLASGNQPQHF
TRBV4-1	TRBJ2-1	.	CASSHTEFPYNEQFF
TRBV9	TRBJ2-2	.	CASSQTGTNTGELFF
TRBV4-3	TRBJ1-1	.	CASSQEARQERGTEAFF
TRBV7-9	TRBJ2-7	TRBD1	CASSLGQGEVPYEQYF
TRBV6-2/TRBV6-3	TRBJ1-4	.	CASSYRSNEKLFF
TRBV6-1	TRBJ1-1	TRBD1	CASSAPGGVRNTEAFF
TRBV10-3	TRBJ2-6	.	CAISESMAGGANVLTF
TRBV9	TRBJ1-3	.	CASSAASGGGSGNTIYF
TRBV30	TRBJ1-6	TRBD1	CAWTGTGGSSPLHF
TRBV15	TRBJ2-5	.	CATSRAPGTQYF
TRBV7-2	TRBJ2-7	.	CASSLGHPPYEQYF
TRBV3-1/TRBV3-2	TRBJ2-2	TRBD1	CASSQGQHHTGELFF
TRBV5-1	TRBJ1-3	.	CASSQRGSGNTIYF
TRBV24-1	TRBJ1-1	TRBD1	CATSVSGGAEAFF
TRBV11-2	TRBJ2-6	.	CASSALGGEGANVLTF
TRBV13	TRBJ2-5	.	CASSLQPRETQYF
TRBV29-1	TRBJ2-2	TRBD1	CSGYRGRELFF
TRBV19	TRBJ2-7	TRBD2	CASRLAGSSYEQYF
TRBV9	TRBJ1-4	.	CASSVSQGNEKLFF
TRBV9	TRBJ2-7	TRBD2	CASSAFSGVPYEQYF
TRBV3-1/TRBV3-2	TRBJ1-2	TRBD1	CASSQNFGQGALGYTF
TRBV4-2	TRBJ1-1	TRBD1	CASSPTGVAGNTEAFF